The clone carrying this T cell receptor (beta chain) was detected only once. The CDR3 runs to 13 residues. Germline CDR1 reads SEHNR; CDR2 reads FQNEAQ (reference sequence). V lost 6 bases to trimming and J lost 2 bases; unmatched junction nucleotides: 2. Only in-frame clones appear in the TCRdb table, and some are missing; sequencing was by immunoSEQ multiplex PCR. The repertoire includes 110,000 to 150,000 clones, roughly 90% of them detected once, and roughly 3.3% sits in the top ten. The sample originates from a study of T cell responses to AZD1222 COVID-19 vaccine. This clonotype was obtained from an adult who received the AZD1222 COVID-19 vaccine. The chain links TRBV7-9 to TRBJ2-7, with 9 bases that match TRBD1. The sample in question was peripheral blood, obtained 28 days after the second AZD1222 dose. CDR3 sequence reads: CASRGQGTYEQYF. CDR3 DNA: TGTGCCAGCAGAGGACAGGGGACCTACGAGCAGTACTTC.